The present TCR beta chain was sequenced within a study of control samples from healthy donors and cancer patients. The CDR3 consists of 18 residues. Germline-derived CDR1 and CDR2 are SGHKS and YYEKEE (reference sequence). Losses at the gene ends were 3 bases for V and 1 base for J; bases not matched to a gene: 13. Data came from immunoSEQ multiplex PCR; TCRdb stores just in-frame clones and leaves some out. This table has about 120,000 clones, approximately 90% appearing once. The sequence was collected from a man aged 25-45 years in good health. The sample taken for sequencing was blood. This chain connects TRBV5-5 to TRBJ1-1, with TRBD1 matching over 9 bases. The CDR3 protein is CASSYTGTGRGSNTEAFF. The CDR3 DNA reads TGTGCCAGCAGCTATACCGGGACAGGGAGGGGGTCGAACACTGAAGCTTTCTTT.